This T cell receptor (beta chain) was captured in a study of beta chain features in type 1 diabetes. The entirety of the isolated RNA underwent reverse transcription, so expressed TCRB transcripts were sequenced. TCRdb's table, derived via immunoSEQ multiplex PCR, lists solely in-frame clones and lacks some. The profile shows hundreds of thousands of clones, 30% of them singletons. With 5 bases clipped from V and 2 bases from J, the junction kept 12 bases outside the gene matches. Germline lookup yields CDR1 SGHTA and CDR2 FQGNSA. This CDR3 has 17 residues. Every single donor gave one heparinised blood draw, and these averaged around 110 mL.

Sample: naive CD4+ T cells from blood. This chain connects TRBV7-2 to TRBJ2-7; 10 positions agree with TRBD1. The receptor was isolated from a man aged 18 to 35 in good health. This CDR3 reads CASSTRLGQGLPYEQYF. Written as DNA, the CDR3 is TGTGCCAGCAGCACTAGGCTGGGACAGGGGTTACCCTACGAGCAGTACTTC.